What follows are 9 T cell receptor beta chains derived from one specimen sequenced in a study of identical twins. MiXCR, applied by TCRdb to the 5' RACE reads, yields one record per CDR3 protein. The sample has just over 450,000 distinct CDR3 sequences, 12% to 15% seen once. In addition, the sample was reused for a study of yellow fever vaccine responses in identical twins.

Sequenced: CD4+ T cells sorted from blood. Receptors originate from a woman under 30 in good health.

This clonotype was found a few times. The chain joins TRBV29-1 to TRBJ2-5; D gene uncertain. Germline V gene data show CDR1 as SQVTM and CDR2 as ANQGSEA. V shed 3 bases and J shed 3 bases, with 8 bases lying between them. The CDR3 has 12 amino acids. The CDR3 DNA is TGCAGCGTTGATTCCGGAAAAGAGACCCAGTACTTC. It encodes CSVDSGKETQYF.

This rearrangement joins TRBV20-1 to TRBJ1-1; D unclear. This CDR3 is built from 15 residues. CDR1 is DFQATT and CDR2 is SNEGSKA in the germline V gene (reference sequence). V shed 0 bases and J shed 0 bases, with 11 bases lying between them. CDR3 loop: CSARDHRNLNTEAFF. CDR3 sequence (DNA): TGCAGTGCTAGAGATCATCGGAACCTGAACACTGAAGCTTTCTTT.

This clonotype was observed a handful of times. The chain is built from TRBV27 and TRBJ2-1, with 10 positions matching TRBD2. CDR1 and CDR2 (germline): MNHEY, SMNVEV (reference sequence). The CDR3 has 14 amino acids. V dropped 7 bases and J dropped 7; count of bases not matched to a gene: 7. The CDR3 DNA is TGTGCCAGCACGGAAGCGGGGGGGCGGAATGAGCAGTTCTTC. This sequence encodes CASTEAGGRNEQFF.

This clonotype has ten or more counts. CDR3 amino acids: CASSSRGRNEQFF. The CDR3 DNA reads TGCGCCAGCAGCTCGCGGGGCCGGAATGAGCAGTTCTTC. This chain links TRBV5-1 with TRBJ2-1; maybe TRBD2 (6 bases). Trimming left V 3 bases short and J 7 bases short, with 11 bases between. Germline CDR1 and CDR2: SGHRS and YFSETQ. CDR3 length equals 13 residues. The complete variable domain, with remaining parts taken from reference TRBV5-1 and TRBJ2-1, reads KAGVTQTPRYLIKTRGQQVTLSCSPISGHRSVSWYQQTPGQGLQFLFEYFSETQRNKGNFPGRFSGRQFSNSRSEMNVSTLELGDSALYLCASSSRGRNEQFFGPGTRLTVL.

This clonotype was seen ten or more times. V is TRBV7-9 and J is TRBJ1-3; D unresolved. The CDR3 is 14 amino acids. V lost 5 bases and J 0 bases, leaving 8 bases between the germline ends. Germline V gene sequence: CDR1 SEHNR, CDR2 FQNEAQ (reference sequence). CDR3 nucleotide sequence: TGTGCCAGCAGCGAAGGTTACTCTGGAAACACCATATATTTT. Residues: CASSEGYSGNTIYF.

This clonotype was seen a few times. V gene TRBV29-1 combines with J gene TRBJ2-7; D call uncertain. V was shortened by 6 bases and J by 7 bases, with 13 bases between the two germline ends. The CDR3 loop spans 11 amino acids. The V gene's germline CDR1 is SQVTM and CDR2 ANQGSEA. The CDR3 sequence: CSVTNLQEQYF. The CDR3 DNA reads as TGCAGCGTAACCAACCTACAGGAGCAGTACTTC.

This clonotype was counted only a few times. The chain couples TRBV25-1 to TRBJ1-1; 10 bases are a match to TRBD1. Germline loops: CDR1 MGHDK, CDR2 SYGVNS. This CDR3 comprises 14 residues. V lost 8 bases and J lost 5; bases outside the gene matches: 8. CDR3 bases: TGTGCCAGCCTAAAGGACAGGGGGGGTACTGAAGCTTTCTTT. Translation gives CASLKDRGGTEAFF.

V usage is TRBV7-2 and J usage is TRBJ2-5; 9 positions match TRBD2. V shed 5 bases and J 5 bases; nucleotides not matched to a gene: 12. The CDR3 contains 16 residues. The germline V gene has CDR1 SGHTA and CDR2 FQGNSA. CDR3 loop: CASSDGYSGSRETQYF. CDR3 DNA sequence: TGTGCCAGCAGCGACGGTTATAGCGGGAGTAGGGAGACCCAGTACTTC.

The V gene is TRBV12-3 or TRBV12-4, the J gene TRBJ1-2; no clear D gene. CDR3 length equals 11 residues. V was pared by 3 bases and J by 11 bases, with 10 bases between. CDR3 nucleotide sequence: TGTGCCAGCAGTTTTAGAACCCCGTACACCTTC. Translating gives CASSFRTPYTF.